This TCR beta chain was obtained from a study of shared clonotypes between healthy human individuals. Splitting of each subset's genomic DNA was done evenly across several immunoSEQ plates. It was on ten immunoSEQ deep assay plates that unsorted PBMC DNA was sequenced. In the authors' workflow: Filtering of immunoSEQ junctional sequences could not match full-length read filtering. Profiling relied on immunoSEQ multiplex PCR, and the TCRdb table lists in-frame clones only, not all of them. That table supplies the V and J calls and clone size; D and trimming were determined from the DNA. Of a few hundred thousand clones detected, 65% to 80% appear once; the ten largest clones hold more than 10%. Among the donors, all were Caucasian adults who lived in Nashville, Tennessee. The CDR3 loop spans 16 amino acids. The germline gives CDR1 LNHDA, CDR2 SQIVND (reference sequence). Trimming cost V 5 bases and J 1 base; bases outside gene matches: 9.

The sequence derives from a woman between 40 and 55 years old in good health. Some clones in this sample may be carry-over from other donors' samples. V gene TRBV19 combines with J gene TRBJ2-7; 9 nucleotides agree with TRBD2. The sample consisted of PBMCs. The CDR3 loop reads CASSPKGREGSYEQYF. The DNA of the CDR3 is TGTGCCAGTAGTCCTAAGGGGCGGGAGGGGTCCTACGAGCAGTACTTC.